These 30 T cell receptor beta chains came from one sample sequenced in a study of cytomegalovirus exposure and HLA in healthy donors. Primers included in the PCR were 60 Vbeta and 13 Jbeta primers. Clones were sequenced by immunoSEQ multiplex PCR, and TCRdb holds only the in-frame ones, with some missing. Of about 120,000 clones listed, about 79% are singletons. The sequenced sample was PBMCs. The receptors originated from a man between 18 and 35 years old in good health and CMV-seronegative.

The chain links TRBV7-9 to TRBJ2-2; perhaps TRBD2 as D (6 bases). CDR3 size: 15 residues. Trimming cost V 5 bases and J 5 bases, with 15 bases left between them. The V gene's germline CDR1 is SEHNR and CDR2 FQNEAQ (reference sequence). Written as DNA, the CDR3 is TGTGCCAGCAGCCCCCGGGGTAGCGGAACCGGGGAGCTGTTTTTT. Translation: CASSPRGSGTGELFF. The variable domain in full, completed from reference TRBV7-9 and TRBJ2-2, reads DTGVSQNPRHKITKRGQNVTFRCDPISEHNRLYWYRQTLGQGPEFLTYFQNEAQLEKSRLLSDRFSAERPKGSFSTLEIQRTEQGDSAMYLCASSPRGSGTGELFFGEGSRLTVL.

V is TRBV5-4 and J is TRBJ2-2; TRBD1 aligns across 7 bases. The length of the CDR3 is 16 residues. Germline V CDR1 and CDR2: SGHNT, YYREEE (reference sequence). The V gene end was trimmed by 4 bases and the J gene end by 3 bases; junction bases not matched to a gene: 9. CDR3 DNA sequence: TGTGCCAGCAGCCCAAGAGGGCAGGGGGACACCGGGGAGCTGTTTTTT. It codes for CASSPRGQGDTGELFF.

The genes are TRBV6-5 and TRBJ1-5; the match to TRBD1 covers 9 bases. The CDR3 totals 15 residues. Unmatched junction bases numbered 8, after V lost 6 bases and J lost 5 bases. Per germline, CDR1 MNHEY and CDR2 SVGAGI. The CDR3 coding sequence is TGTGCCAGCAGGAGGACAGGGGTAAGGGATCAGCCCCAGCATTTT. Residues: CASRRTGVRDQPQHF.

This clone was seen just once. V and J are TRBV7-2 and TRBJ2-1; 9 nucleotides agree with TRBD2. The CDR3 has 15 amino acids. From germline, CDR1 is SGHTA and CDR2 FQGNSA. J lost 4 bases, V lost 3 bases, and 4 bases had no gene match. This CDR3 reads CASSFSLAGYNEQFF. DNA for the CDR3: TGTGCCAGCAGCTTCAGCCTAGCGGGGTACAATGAGCAGTTCTTC.

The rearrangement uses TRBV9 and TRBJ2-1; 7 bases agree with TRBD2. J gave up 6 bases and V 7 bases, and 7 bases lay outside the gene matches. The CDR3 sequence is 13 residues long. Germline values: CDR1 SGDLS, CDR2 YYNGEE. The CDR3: CASGPGLGNEQFF. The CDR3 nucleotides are TGTGCCAGCGGTCCCGGACTAGGCAATGAGCAGTTCTTC.

CDR3 residues: CASSFVQGLPGTEAFF. In nucleotides, the CDR3 is TGTGCCAGCAGCTTTGTACAGGGGCTACCCGGGACTGAAGCTTTCTTT. This chain joins TRBV7-9 and TRBJ1-1; TRBD1 aligns across 7 bases. The junction had 12 bases not matched to a gene; V was cut back by 3 bases and J by 5 bases. Looked up from germline, CDR1 is SEHNR and CDR2 is FQNEAQ (reference sequence). This CDR3 contains 16 residues. The entire variable domain, with the rest obtained from reference TRBV7-9 and TRBJ1-1, is as follows: DTGVSQNPRHKITKRGQNVTFRCDPISEHNRLYWYRQTLGQGPEFLTYFQNEAQLEKSRLLSDRFSAERPKGSFSTLEIQRTEQGDSAMYLCASSFVQGLPGTEAFFGQGTRLTVV.

CDR3 coding DNA: TGTGCCAGCAGTCAGGGGACTAGCGGGAGAGTGACAGATACGCAGTATTTT. The encoded protein is CASSQGTSGRVTDTQYF. This sequence joins TRBV28 and TRBJ2-3; the match to TRBD2 covers 14 bases. Trimming removed 5 bases from V and 3 bases from J; junction bases left unmatched: 7. CDR3 length: 17 residues. The germline CDR1 and CDR2 sequences are MDHEN and SYDVKM.

The DNA of the CDR3 is TGTGCCAGCAGCCAACCAGAACTAGCGGGGGACACCGGGGAGCTGTTTTTT. Translated: CASSQPELAGDTGELFF. The V gene is TRBV14, the J gene TRBJ2-2; TRBD2 matches at 11 bases. The length of the CDR3 is 17 residues. The V and J ends lost 2 bases and 3 bases, in that order; junction bases with no gene match: 5. Germline values: CDR1 SGHDN, CDR2 FVKESK.

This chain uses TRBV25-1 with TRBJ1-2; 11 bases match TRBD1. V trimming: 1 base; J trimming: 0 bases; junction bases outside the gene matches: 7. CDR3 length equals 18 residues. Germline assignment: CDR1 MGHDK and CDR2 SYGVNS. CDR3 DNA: TGTGCCAGCAGTGAATGGGGGACAGGGGGTTTTGCTAACTATGGCTACACCTTC. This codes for CASSEWGTGGFANYGYTF.

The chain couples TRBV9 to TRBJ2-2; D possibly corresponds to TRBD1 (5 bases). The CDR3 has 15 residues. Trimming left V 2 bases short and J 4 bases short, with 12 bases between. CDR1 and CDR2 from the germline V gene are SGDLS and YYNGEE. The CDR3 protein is CASSVRAEGTGELFF. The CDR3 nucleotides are TGTGCCAGCAGCGTCAGGGCGGAAGGCACCGGGGAGCTGTTTTTT.

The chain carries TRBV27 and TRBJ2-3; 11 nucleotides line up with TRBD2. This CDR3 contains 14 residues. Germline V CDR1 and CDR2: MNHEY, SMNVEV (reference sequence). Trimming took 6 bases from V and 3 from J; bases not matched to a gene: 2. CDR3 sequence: CASRTSGSTDTQYF. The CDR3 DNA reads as TGTGCCAGCAGAACTAGCGGGAGTACAGATACGCAGTATTTT.

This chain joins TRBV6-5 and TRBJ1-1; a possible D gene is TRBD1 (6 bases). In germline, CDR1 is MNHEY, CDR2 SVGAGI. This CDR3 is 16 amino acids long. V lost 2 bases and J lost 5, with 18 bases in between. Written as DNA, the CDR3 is TGTGCCAGCAGTTACCAACACAGGGTGTGGGAGACTGAAGCTTTCTTT. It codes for CASSYQHRVWETEAFF.

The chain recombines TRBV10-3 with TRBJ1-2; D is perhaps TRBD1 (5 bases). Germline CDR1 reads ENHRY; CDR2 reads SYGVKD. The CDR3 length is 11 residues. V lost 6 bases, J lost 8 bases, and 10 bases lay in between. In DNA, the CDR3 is TGTGCCATCAGGGGGGGAGGGGGCTACACCTTC. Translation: CAIRGGGGYTF.

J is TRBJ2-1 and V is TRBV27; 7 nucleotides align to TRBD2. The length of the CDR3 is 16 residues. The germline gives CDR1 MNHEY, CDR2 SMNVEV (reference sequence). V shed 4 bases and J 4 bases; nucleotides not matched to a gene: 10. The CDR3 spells CASSYASGGTYNEQFF. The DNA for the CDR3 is TGTGCCAGCAGTTATGCTAGCGGAGGGACTTACAATGAGCAGTTCTTC.

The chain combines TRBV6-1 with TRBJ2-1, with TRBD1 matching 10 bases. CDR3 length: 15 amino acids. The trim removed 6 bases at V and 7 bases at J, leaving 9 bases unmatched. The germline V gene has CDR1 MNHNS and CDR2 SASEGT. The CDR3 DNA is TGTGCCAGCAGATTCGGGACAGGGGAAAGAAATGAGCAGTTCTTC. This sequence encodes CASRFGTGERNEQFF.

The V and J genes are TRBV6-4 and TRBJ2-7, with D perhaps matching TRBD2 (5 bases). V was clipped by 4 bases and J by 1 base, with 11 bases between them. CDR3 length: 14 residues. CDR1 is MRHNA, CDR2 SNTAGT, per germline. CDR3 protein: CASSVGPGSYEQYF. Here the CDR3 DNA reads TGTGCCAGCAGTGTGGGCCCGGGATCCTACGAGCAGTACTTC.

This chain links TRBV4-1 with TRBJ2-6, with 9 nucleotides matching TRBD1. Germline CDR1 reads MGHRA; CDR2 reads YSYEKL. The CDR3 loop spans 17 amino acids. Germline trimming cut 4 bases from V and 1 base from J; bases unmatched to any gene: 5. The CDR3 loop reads CASSRTGEISGANVLTF. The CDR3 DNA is TGCGCCAGCAGCCGGACAGGGGAAATATCTGGGGCCAACGTCCTGACTTTC.

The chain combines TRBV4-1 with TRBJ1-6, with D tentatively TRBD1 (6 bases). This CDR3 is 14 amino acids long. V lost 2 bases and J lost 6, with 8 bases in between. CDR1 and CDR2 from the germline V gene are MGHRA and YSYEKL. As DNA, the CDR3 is TGCGCCAGCAGCCAACTGGGGGCTAATTCACCCCTCCACTTT. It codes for CASSQLGANSPLHF.

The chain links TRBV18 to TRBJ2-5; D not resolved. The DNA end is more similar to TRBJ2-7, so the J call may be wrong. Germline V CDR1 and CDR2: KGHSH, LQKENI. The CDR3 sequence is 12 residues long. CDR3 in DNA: TGTGCCAGCTCACCAGACTCCTACGAGCAGTACTTC. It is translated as CASSPDSYEQYF.

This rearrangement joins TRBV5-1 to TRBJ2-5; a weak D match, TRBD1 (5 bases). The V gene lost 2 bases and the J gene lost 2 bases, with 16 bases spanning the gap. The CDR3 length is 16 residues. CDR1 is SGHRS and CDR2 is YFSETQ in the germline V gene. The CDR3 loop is CASSFPGDSRQETQYF. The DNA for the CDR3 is TGCGCCAGCAGCTTCCCAGGTGACAGCCGACAAGAGACCCAGTACTTC. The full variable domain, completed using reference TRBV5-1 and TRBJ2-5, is KAGVTQTPRYLIKTRGQQVTLSCSPISGHRSVSWYQQTPGQGLQFLFEYFSETQRNKGNFPGRFSGRQFSNSRSEMNVSTLELGDSALYLCASSFPGDSRQETQYFGPGTRLLVL.

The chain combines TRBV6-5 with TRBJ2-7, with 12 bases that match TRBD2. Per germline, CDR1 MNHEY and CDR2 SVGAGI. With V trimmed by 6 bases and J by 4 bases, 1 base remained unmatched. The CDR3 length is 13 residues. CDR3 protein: CASRGTSGYEQYV. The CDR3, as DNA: TGTGCCAGCAGAGGGACTAGCGGGTACGAGCAGTACGTC.

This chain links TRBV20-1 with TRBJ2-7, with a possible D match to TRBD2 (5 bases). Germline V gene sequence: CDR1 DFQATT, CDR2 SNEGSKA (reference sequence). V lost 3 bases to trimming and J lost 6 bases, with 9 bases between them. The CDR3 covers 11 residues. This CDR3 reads CSARPGFEQYV. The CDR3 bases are TGCAGTGCTAGGCCGGGGTTCGAGCAGTACGTC.

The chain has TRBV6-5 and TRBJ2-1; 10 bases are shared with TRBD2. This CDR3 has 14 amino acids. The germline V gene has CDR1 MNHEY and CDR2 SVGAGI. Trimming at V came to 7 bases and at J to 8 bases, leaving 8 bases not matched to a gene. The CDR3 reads CASKASGSAYEQFF. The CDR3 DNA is TGTGCCAGCAAGGCTAGCGGGAGCGCCTATGAGCAGTTCTTC.

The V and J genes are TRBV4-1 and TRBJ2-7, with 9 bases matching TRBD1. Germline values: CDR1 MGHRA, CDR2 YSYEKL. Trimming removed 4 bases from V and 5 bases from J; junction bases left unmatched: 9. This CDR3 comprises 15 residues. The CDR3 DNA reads TGCGCCAGCAGCCCAGTGGGGACAGGGTACAACGAGCAGTACGTC. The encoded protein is CASSPVGTGYNEQYV.

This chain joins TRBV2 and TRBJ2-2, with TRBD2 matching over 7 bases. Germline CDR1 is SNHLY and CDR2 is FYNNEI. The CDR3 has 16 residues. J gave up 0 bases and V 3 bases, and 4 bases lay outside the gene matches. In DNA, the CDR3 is TGTGCCAGCAGTGAGGGAGGGGAAACGAACACCGGGGAGCTGTTTTTT. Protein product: CASSEGGETNTGELFF.

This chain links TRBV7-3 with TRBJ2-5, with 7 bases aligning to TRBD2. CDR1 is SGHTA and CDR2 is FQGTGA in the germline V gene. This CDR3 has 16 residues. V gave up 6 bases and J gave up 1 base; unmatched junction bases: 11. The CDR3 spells CASRPRGGSIQETQYF. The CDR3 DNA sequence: TGTGCCAGCAGGCCCCGGGGAGGGAGCATCCAAGAGACCCAGTACTTC.

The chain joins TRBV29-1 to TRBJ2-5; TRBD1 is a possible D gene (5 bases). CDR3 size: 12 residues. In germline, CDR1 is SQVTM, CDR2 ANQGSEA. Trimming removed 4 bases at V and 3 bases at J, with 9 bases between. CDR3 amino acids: CSVGGREETQYF. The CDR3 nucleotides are TGCAGCGTTGGAGGCAGGGAAGAGACCCAGTACTTC.

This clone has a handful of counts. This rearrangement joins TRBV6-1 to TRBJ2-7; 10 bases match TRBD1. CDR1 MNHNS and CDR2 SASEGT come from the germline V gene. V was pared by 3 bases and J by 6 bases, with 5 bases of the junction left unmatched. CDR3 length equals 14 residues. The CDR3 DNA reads TGTGCCAGCAGTGAGGACAGGGGGATAGGCGAGCAGTACTTC. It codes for CASSEDRGIGEQYF.

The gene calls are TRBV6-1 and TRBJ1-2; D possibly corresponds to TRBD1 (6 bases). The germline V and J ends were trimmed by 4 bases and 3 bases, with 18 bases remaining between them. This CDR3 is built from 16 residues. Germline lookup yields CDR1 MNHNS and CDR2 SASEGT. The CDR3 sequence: CASSGPDSRPDYGYTF. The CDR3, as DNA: TGTGCCAGCAGTGGGCCGGACAGCAGGCCCGACTATGGCTACACCTTC.

CDR3 protein: CASSSSGTSTDTQYF. CDR3 nucleotide sequence: TGTGCCAGCAGCTCTAGCGGGACTAGCACAGATACGCAGTATTTT. This chain connects TRBV2 to TRBJ2-3; TRBD2 matches at 9 bases. CDR3 size: 15 residues. J gave up 0 bases and V 6 bases, and 4 bases lay outside the gene matches. Looked up from germline, CDR1 is SNHLY and CDR2 is FYNNEI.